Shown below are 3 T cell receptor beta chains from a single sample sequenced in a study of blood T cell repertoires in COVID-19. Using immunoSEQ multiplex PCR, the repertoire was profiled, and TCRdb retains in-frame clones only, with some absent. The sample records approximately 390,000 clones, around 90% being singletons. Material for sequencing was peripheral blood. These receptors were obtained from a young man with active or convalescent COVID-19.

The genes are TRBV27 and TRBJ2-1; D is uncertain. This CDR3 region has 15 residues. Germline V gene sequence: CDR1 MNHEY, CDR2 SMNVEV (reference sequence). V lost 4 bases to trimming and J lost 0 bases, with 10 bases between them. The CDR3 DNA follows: TGTGCCAGCAGTTCCCCAGACACCTCCTACAATGAGCAGTTCTTC. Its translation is CASSSPDTSYNEQFF.

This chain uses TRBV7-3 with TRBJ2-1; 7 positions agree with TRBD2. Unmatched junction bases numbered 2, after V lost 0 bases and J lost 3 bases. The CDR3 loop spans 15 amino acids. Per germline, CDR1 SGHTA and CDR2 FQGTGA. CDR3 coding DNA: TGTGCCAGCAGCTTAACAGGACTAGACTACAATGAGCAGTTCTTC. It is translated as CASSLTGLDYNEQFF.

CDR3: CANHRVYEQYF. The CDR3 coding sequence is TGTGCCAACCACAGGGTCTACGAGCAGTACTTC. This chain joins TRBV19 and TRBJ2-7; maybe TRBD1 (6 bases). Germline V gene lookup returns CDR1 LNHDA and CDR2 SQIVND (reference sequence). Between the trimmed V and J ends, which lost 10 bases and 3 bases, there was a span of 10 bases. This CDR3 has 11 amino acids.